This passage covers 30 T cell receptor beta chains from one sample sequenced in a study of cytomegalovirus exposure and HLA in healthy donors. It was with 60 Vbeta and 13 Jbeta primers that the PCR ran. Sequencing used immunoSEQ multiplex PCR; TCRdb keeps in-frame clones, though not all of them. Its table records fewer than 85,000 clones. Sequenced sample: PBMCs. The receptors originated from a man in his fifties or sixties in good health and CMV-seropositive.

On this clone itself: Other DNA sequences of this sample code for an identical CDR3. The genes are TRBV5-1 and TRBJ1-1; D not resolved. CDR1 is SGHRS and CDR2 is YFSETQ in the germline V gene. The CDR3 has 13 amino acids. Trimming took 4 bases from V and 3 from J, leaving 10 bases between them. DNA for the CDR3: TGCGCCAGCAGCGTCTCAAGAGACACTGAAGCTTTCTTT. Protein sequence: CASSVSRDTEAFF.

V usage is TRBV19 and J usage is TRBJ2-7; TRBD2 aligns across 14 bases. Looked up from germline, CDR1 is LNHDA and CDR2 is SQIVND (reference sequence). This CDR3 comprises 14 residues. The V and J ends lost 10 bases and 6 bases, in that order; junction bases with no gene match: 8. CDR3 sequence: CATRTSGRLGEQYF. Written as DNA, the CDR3 is TGTGCCACCCGGACTAGCGGGAGGTTGGGCGAGCAGTACTTC.

This rearrangement joins TRBV2 to TRBJ2-7; 12 positions agree with TRBD2. The CDR3 is made up of 17 amino acids. Germline trimming cut 7 bases from V and 0 bases from J; bases unmatched to any gene: 10. Germline V gene sequence: CDR1 SNHLY, CDR2 FYNNEI. The DNA of the CDR3 is TGTGCCAGCAATTTGATTACTAGCGGGGGGCTCTCCTACGAGCAGTACGTC. The encoded protein is CASNLITSGGLSYEQYV.

Regarding this clone: Other DNA sequences within the sample encode an identical CDR3. The gene calls are TRBV5-1 and TRBJ2-7; TRBD1 agrees at 9 bases. The V gene's germline CDR1 is SGHRS and CDR2 YFSETQ. The CDR3 runs to 18 residues. The CDR3 protein is CVPSSSPISGQGTYEQYF. CDR3 in DNA: TGCGTCCCCAGCTCGTCACCTATATCGGGACAGGGTACGTACGAGCAGTACTTC.

The chain links TRBV5-1 to TRBJ1-3; D is unclear. The germline gives CDR1 SGHRS, CDR2 YFSETQ. This CDR3 has 16 amino acids. Deletions cut 4 bases from V and 0 bases from J, with 14 bases between. The CDR3 is CASSLTEAYSGNTIYF. The CDR3 region has the DNA TGCGCCAGCAGCCTGACTGAAGCCTACTCTGGAAACACCATATATTTT.

The chain recombines TRBV18 with TRBJ1-2; TRBD1 aligns across 12 bases. The CDR3 contains 15 residues. Trimming removed 3 bases from V and 6 bases from J; junction bases left unmatched: 5. Germline CDR1 reads KGHSH; CDR2 reads LQKENI. CDR3 sequence: CASSPGTGGEDGYTF. Here the CDR3 DNA reads TGTGCCAGCTCACCGGGGACAGGGGGCGAGGATGGCTACACCTTC.

The genes are TRBV11-2 and TRBJ2-7; 7 positions agree with TRBD1. Germline CDR1 SGHAT, CDR2 FQNNGV. J lost 6 bases, V lost 2 bases, and 4 bases had no gene match. The CDR3 loop spans 13 amino acids. This chain's CDR3 is CASSLTGAPEQYV. Written as DNA, the CDR3 is TGTGCCAGCAGCTTAACAGGGGCCCCCGAGCAGTACGTC.

The CDR3 sequence is CASTLGLAGVDTQYF. The CDR3 region has the DNA TGTGCCAGCACACTGGGACTAGCGGGAGTAGATACGCAGTATTTT. This chain links TRBV19 with TRBJ2-3; 14 positions match TRBD2. Germline loops: CDR1 LNHDA, CDR2 SQIVND (reference sequence). The CDR3 covers 15 residues. V gave up 9 bases and J gave up 5 bases; unmatched junction bases: 7.

The chain links TRBV5-1 to TRBJ2-1, with 9 bases identical to TRBD1. J was trimmed by 5 bases and V by 4 bases; bases with no gene match: 7. The CDR3 extends over 15 amino acids. Germline loops: CDR1 SGHRS, CDR2 YFSETQ. CDR3: CASSGGTGNHNEQFF. The CDR3, as DNA: TGCGCCAGCAGCGGGGGGACAGGGAACCACAATGAGCAGTTCTTC.

J is TRBJ2-7 and V is TRBV19; 7 nucleotides align to TRBD2. This CDR3 region has 16 residues. CDR1 and CDR2 (germline): LNHDA, SQIVND (reference sequence). J gave up 4 bases and V 5 bases, and 14 bases lay outside the gene matches. Here the CDR3 reads CASSPGEERGMYEQYF. In DNA, the CDR3 is TGTGCCAGTAGTCCGGGGGAGGAGCGGGGAATGTACGAGCAGTACTTC.

The chain is built from TRBV19 and TRBJ1-1; TRBD1 matches at 7 bases. J lost 1 base, V lost 6 bases, and 11 bases had no gene match. From germline, CDR1 is LNHDA and CDR2 SQIVND (reference sequence). The CDR3 has 16 amino acids. The CDR3 coding sequence is TGTGCCAGTAGCGGTTCTGACAGGGCTAGGAACACTGAAGCTTTCTTT. Encoded protein: CASSGSDRARNTEAFF.

The chain recombines TRBV18 with TRBJ1-1; 7 bases align to TRBD1. Germline trimming cut 3 bases from V and 4 bases from J; bases unmatched to any gene: 8. The germline V gene has CDR1 KGHSH and CDR2 LQKENI. This CDR3 has 15 residues. The CDR3: CASSPSQGDFTEAFF. CDR3 bases: TGTGCCAGCTCACCTTCCCAGGGGGATTTCACTGAAGCTTTCTTT.

The V call is TRBV6-4, the J call TRBJ2-6; 9 nucleotides match TRBD1. J was trimmed by 6 bases and V by 3 bases; bases with no gene match: 3. The CDR3 loop spans 15 amino acids. CDR1 is MRHNA and CDR2 is SNTAGT in the germline V gene. The CDR3 reads CASSERTGEANVLTF. CDR3 DNA: TGTGCCAGCAGTGAGAGGACAGGGGAGGCCAACGTCCTGACTTTC.

This rearrangement joins TRBV11-2 to TRBJ1-6, with a tentative D call TRBD1 (5 bases). The CDR3 is 15 amino acids. V was cut by 1 base and J by 7 bases, with 11 bases left in between. Germline CDR1 is SGHAT and CDR2 is FQNNGV. The CDR3 DNA sequence: TGTGCCAGCAGCTTAGTACAGGTCGGCAATTCACCCCTCCACTTT. As protein: CASSLVQVGNSPLHF. The full variable domain, its missing parts supplied by reference TRBV11-2 and TRBJ1-6, is EAGVAQSPRYKIIEKRQSVAFWCNPISGHATLYWYQQILGQGPKLLIQFQNNGVVDDSQLPKDRFSAERLKGVDSTLKIQPAKLEDSAVYLCASSLVQVGNSPLHFGNGTRLTVT.

This chain joins TRBV19 and TRBJ1-4, with no clear D. CDR1 LNHDA and CDR2 SQIVND come from the germline V gene (reference sequence). The CDR3 covers 17 residues. Trimming cost V 1 base and J 0 bases, with 12 bases left between them. The CDR3 protein is CASSIGQELATNEKLFF. CDR3 DNA sequence: TGTGCCAGTAGTATAGGGCAGGAACTTGCAACTAATGAAAAACTGTTTTTT.

The chain employs TRBV5-5 and TRBJ2-7, with 8 bases identical to TRBD1. V was pared by 7 bases and J by 4 bases, with 7 bases of the junction left unmatched. This CDR3 has 13 amino acids. The V gene's germline CDR1 is SGHKS and CDR2 YYEKEE (reference sequence). Here the CDR3 DNA reads TGTGCCAGCCACATACAGGGGGGATACGAGCAGTACTTC. This translates into CASHIQGGYEQYF.

The rearrangement joins TRBV18 to TRBJ2-1; 13 positions agree with TRBD2. J lost 14 bases, V lost 6 bases, and 7 bases had no gene match. The CDR3 covers 13 residues. Germline V gives CDR1 KGHSH, CDR2 LQKENI. CDR3 sequence reads: CASSPGTSGGEFF. Written as DNA, the CDR3 is TGTGCCAGCTCCCCGGGAACTAGCGGGGGGGAGTTCTTC. Based on the CDR3 plus reference TRBV18 and TRBJ2-1, the full variable domain is NAGVMQNPRHLVRRRGQEARLRCSPMKGHSHVYWYRQLPEEGLKFMVYLQKENIIDESGMPKERFSAEFPKEGPSILRIQQVVRGDSAAYFCASSPGTSGGEFFGPGTRLTVL.

This chain uses TRBV4-3 with TRBJ2-2; 12 bases align to TRBD2. The J segment lost 5 bases and the V segment lost 3 bases, leaving 7 bases of the junction unmatched. Germline-derived CDR1 and CDR2 are LGHNA and YSLEER. The CDR3 sequence is 17 residues long. CDR3 residues: CASSQRLAGEQTGELFF. CDR3 bases: TGCGCCAGCAGCCAGAGACTAGCGGGGGAGCAAACCGGGGAGCTGTTTTTT.

V is TRBV5-1 and J is TRBJ2-1; D gene uncertain. The length of the CDR3 is 16 residues. Deletions cut 1 base from V and 5 bases from J, with 16 bases between. CDR1 SGHRS and CDR2 YFSETQ come from the germline V gene. The CDR3: CASSLRLRVTHNEQFF. The CDR3 region has the DNA TGCGCCAGCAGCTTGCGACTGAGAGTCACCCACAATGAGCAGTTCTTC. Complete variable domain (other parts from reference TRBV5-1 and TRBJ2-1): KAGVTQTPRYLIKTRGQQVTLSCSPISGHRSVSWYQQTPGQGLQFLFEYFSETQRNKGNFPGRFSGRQFSNSRSEMNVSTLELGDSALYLCASSLRLRVTHNEQFFGPGTRLTVL.

This chain uses TRBV19 with TRBJ1-2; D ambiguous. In germline, CDR1 is LNHDA, CDR2 SQIVND (reference sequence). The CDR3 covers 13 residues. V shed 5 bases and J shed 5 bases, with 12 bases lying between them. CDR3 in amino acids: CASSLGPRYGYTF. The CDR3 bases are TGTGCCAGTAGTCTAGGGCCTAGGTATGGCTACACCTTC.

The V call is TRBV30, the J call TRBJ1-1; D is uncertain. From germline, CDR1 is GTSNPN and CDR2 SVGIG (reference sequence). Between the trimmed V and J ends, which lost 5 bases and 6 bases, there was a span of 16 bases. This CDR3 has 13 residues. CDR3 nucleotides: TGTGCCTGGCGGCCGGGTGGAAACGCTGAAGCTTTCTTT. Protein product: CAWRPGGNAEAFF.

The genes are TRBV6-1 and TRBJ2-7; 9 nucleotides line up with TRBD1. CDR3 length equals 13 residues. Germline lookup yields CDR1 MNHNS and CDR2 SASEGT. V dropped 6 bases and J dropped 5; count of bases not matched to a gene: 5. The CDR3 spells CASRKTGGNEQYV. CDR3 bases: TGTGCCAGCAGGAAGACAGGGGGAAACGAGCAGTACGTC.

The rearrangement uses TRBV11-2 and TRBJ1-2; 7 nucleotides match TRBD1. The CDR3 extends over 13 amino acids. V shed 5 bases, J shed 2 bases, and the junction held 2 bases outside the gene matches. CDR1 is SGHAT, CDR2 FQNNGV, per germline. The CDR3 is CASSLDRNYGYTF. CDR3 sequence (DNA): TGTGCCAGCAGCCTGGACAGGAACTATGGCTACACCTTC.

The gene calls are TRBV2 and TRBJ2-7, with D perhaps matching TRBD2 (5 bases). CDR1 and CDR2 from the germline V gene are SNHLY and FYNNEI. The CDR3 extends over 12 amino acids. Trimming cost V 6 bases and J 3 bases, with 9 bases left between them. CDR3 nucleotides: TGTGCCAGCAGATACGGGAACTACGAGCAGTACGTC. It encodes CASRYGNYEQYV.

V usage is TRBV5-1 and J usage is TRBJ2-7; TRBD1 agrees at 8 bases. Trimming cost V 4 bases and J 3 bases; bases outside gene matches: 6. Germline-derived CDR1 and CDR2 are SGHRS and YFSETQ. The CDR3 has 14 amino acids. The CDR3 region is CASSPSGQDYEQYF. CDR3 coding DNA: TGCGCCAGCAGCCCCTCGGGACAGGACTACGAGCAGTACTTC.

The V call is TRBV27, the J call TRBJ1-2; possibly TRBD1 for D (6 bases). V lost 6 bases and J lost 1, with 9 bases in between. The CDR3 length is 13 residues. Germline V gene lookup returns CDR1 MNHEY and CDR2 SMNVEV (reference sequence). The CDR3 DNA follows: TGTGCCAGCAGAGTAGGGGGTAACTATGGCTACACCTTC. Translation: CASRVGGNYGYTF.

CDR3 sequence reads: CASSFRDRRTDTQYF. Written as DNA, the CDR3 is TGTGCCAGCAGCTTCCGGGACAGACGCACAGATACGCAGTATTTT. This sequence joins TRBV7-9 and TRBJ2-3; 7 bases are a match to TRBD1. Germline CDR1 is SEHNR and CDR2 is FQNEAQ (reference sequence). The ends lost 3 bases at V and 1 base at J; junction bases unmatched: 4. CDR3 length equals 15 residues.

The chain employs TRBV19 and TRBJ1-1, with D tentatively TRBD1 (6 bases). The V end lost 0 bases, the J end lost 7 bases, and 12 bases lay between the germline ends. The CDR3 totals 14 residues. The germline V gene encodes CDR1 LNHDA and CDR2 SQIVND (reference sequence). The CDR3 nucleotides are TGTGCCAGTAGTATAGATCAGGGGAGCGGTGAAGCTTTCTTT. Amino acids: CASSIDQGSGEAFF. The complete variable domain, with remaining parts taken from reference TRBV19 and TRBJ1-1, reads DGGITQSPKYLFRKEGQNVTLSCEQNLNHDAMYWYRQDPGQGLRLIYYSQIVNDFQKGDIAEGYSVSREKKESFPLTVTSAQKNPTAFYLCASSIDQGSGEAFFGQGTRLTVV.

V gene TRBV5-6 combines with J gene TRBJ1-2, with D possibly TRBD1 on 6 matching bases. The length of the CDR3 is 13 residues. CDR1 and CDR2 (germline): SGHDT, YYEEEE. The V end lost 0 bases, the J end lost 8 bases, and 11 bases lay between the germline ends. CDR3 loop: CASSLGTAEGYTF. CDR3 nucleotide sequence: TGTGCCAGCAGCTTGGGGACAGCAGAGGGCTACACCTTC.

The chain recombines TRBV19 with TRBJ1-1; the D gene is possibly TRBD1 (6 bases). The germline V gene encodes CDR1 LNHDA and CDR2 SQIVND (reference sequence). The V and J ends lost 7 bases and 1 base respectively, with 7 bases between them. This CDR3 has 12 residues. The CDR3 spells CASTGQNTEAFF. The CDR3 bases are TGTGCCAGTACGGGACAGAACACTGAAGCTTTCTTT.